These 15 T cell receptor beta chains came from one sample sequenced in a study of Tregs in tolerant kidney transplant recipients. Sequencing used immunoSEQ multiplex PCR; TCRdb keeps in-frame clones, though not all of them. Among 16,000 or so clones listed, approximately 61% were seen once. Their target antigens are unknown. Sequenced sample: Tregs from blood cultured with allogeneic cells. The receptors derive from a human donor in good health.

The chain recombines TRBV4-3 with TRBJ1-3, with no clear D. This CDR3 has 14 amino acids. Trimming cost V 5 bases and J 1 base, with 9 bases left between them. Germline V gene sequence: CDR1 LGHNA, CDR2 YSLEER. CDR3 bases: TGCGCCAGCAGCTCACGACGGTCTGGAAACACCATATATTTT. Protein product: CASSSRRSGNTIYF.

This rearrangement joins TRBV7-9 to TRBJ2-7; D is tentatively TRBD1 or TRBD2 (5 bases each). Germline V gives CDR1 SEHNR, CDR2 FQNEAQ (reference sequence). V was pared by 5 bases and J by 5 bases, with 25 bases between. The CDR3 loop spans 17 amino acids. The CDR3 sequence: CASSPNEGLRGSDEQYF. The CDR3 coding sequence is TGTGCCAGCAGCCCAAACGAGGGGTTGAGAGGGAGTGACGAGCAGTACTTC.

V and J are TRBV9 and TRBJ2-1; 7 bases line up with TRBD2. Germline V CDR1 and CDR2: SGDLS, YYNGEE. V lost 0 bases and J lost 2; bases outside the gene matches: 2. The CDR3 runs to 15 residues. CDR3 protein: CASSVEGTTYNEQFF. The CDR3 region has the DNA TGTGCCAGCAGCGTAGAAGGGACTACCTACAATGAGCAGTTCTTC.

This clone has a handful of counts. The chain couples TRBV30 to TRBJ2-7, with a weak D call TRBD2 (5 bases). The CDR3 contains 14 residues. Germline V CDR1 and CDR2: GTSNPN, SVGIG (reference sequence). Trimming pared 0 bases from V and 0 bases from J, leaving 9 bases between. This chain's CDR3 is CAWSVVGSSYEQYF. The CDR3 DNA follows: TGTGCCTGGAGTGTGGTGGGGAGCTCCTACGAGCAGTACTTC.

The genes are TRBV7-3 and TRBJ2-7; D is undetermined. The germline V gene has CDR1 SGHTA and CDR2 FQGTGA. This CDR3 spans 12 amino acids. The V and J ends lost 4 bases and 3 bases respectively, with 7 bases between them. The CDR3 loop reads CASSWKGYEQYF. CDR3 coding DNA: TGTGCCAGCAGCTGGAAGGGCTACGAGCAGTACTTC.

Only a few counts were recorded for this clone. The V gene is TRBV6-5, the J gene TRBJ1-5; 8 bases match TRBD1. From germline, CDR1 is MNHEY and CDR2 SVGAGI. After removal of 6 bases from V and 7 bases from J, the junction contained 11 bases not matched to a gene. The CDR3 has 15 amino acids. Here the CDR3 DNA reads TGTGCCAGCAGCCGGACAGGGAGGTCCGGCCAGCCCCAGCATTTT. Translating it yields CASSRTGRSGQPQHF.

The chain links TRBV10-3 to TRBJ2-3; D is uncertain. The CDR3 runs to 12 residues. Germline V gene sequence: CDR1 ENHRY, CDR2 SYGVKD. Trimming pared 7 bases from V and 4 bases from J, leaving 9 bases between. CDR3 in DNA: TGTGCCATCAAGGGTGGGGCAGATACGCAGTATTTT. The encoded protein is CAIKGGADTQYF.

This chain joins TRBV5-1 and TRBJ2-5; 10 positions agree with TRBD1. The CDR3 totals 15 residues. Germline assignment: CDR1 SGHRS and CDR2 YFSETQ. V lost 3 bases, J lost 5 bases, and 7 bases stayed unmatched. DNA for the CDR3: TGCGCCAGCAGCTCGGGACAGGGGAGGGGCGAGACCCAGTACTTC. Protein product: CASSSGQGRGETQYF.

This clone is categorized as medium-sized (0.01 to 0.1%). The chain has TRBV7-2 and TRBJ1-4; D not certain. Germline loops: CDR1 SGHTA, CDR2 FQGNSA. The V and J ends lost 2 bases and 7 bases respectively, with 5 bases between them. This CDR3 has 12 residues. The CDR3 protein is CASSLHGEKLFF. The CDR3 DNA sequence: TGTGCCAGCAGCTTACACGGTGAAAAACTGTTTTTT.

The chain carries TRBV11-1 and TRBJ1-1, with a possible D match to TRBD1 (6 bases). This CDR3 spans 15 amino acids. Germline CDR1 is SGHAT and CDR2 is FQDESV (reference sequence). Trimming took off 5 bases at V and 9 bases at J, with 22 bases between the two ends. Here the CDR3 reads CASSRARRGTPKAFF. Here the CDR3 DNA reads TGTGCCAGCAGCCGGGCTCGTAGGGGGACACCCAAAGCTTTCTTT.

The rearrangement links TRBV2 to TRBJ2-1; D could derive from TRBD1 or TRBD2 (5 bases each). The CDR3 loop spans 18 amino acids. The V and J ends lost 6 bases and 1 base respectively, with 22 bases between them. Germline CDR1 SNHLY, CDR2 FYNNEI. The CDR3 spells CASRGEKIRTPSYNEQFF. The CDR3 bases are TGTGCCAGCAGGGGGGAGAAAATTAGAACCCCTTCCTACAATGAGCAGTTCTTC.

In DNA, the CDR3 is TGCAGCGTTGTAGCTGACTCCCTCTACTCCTACAATGAGCAGTTCTTC. Amino acid sequence: CSVVADSLYSYNEQFF. The chain employs TRBV29-1 and TRBJ2-1, with D unresolved. Germline loops: CDR1 SQVTM, CDR2 ANQGSEA. V was clipped by 4 bases and J by 0 bases, with 16 bases between them. This CDR3 comprises 16 residues.

The genes are TRBV7-3 and TRBJ2-2; TRBD1 matches at 9 bases. The ends lost 4 bases at V and 0 bases at J; junction bases unmatched: 6. The CDR3 length is 17 residues. The germline CDR1 and CDR2 sequences are SGHTA and FQGTGA. CDR3 protein: CASSSSRDRANTGELFF. DNA for the CDR3: TGTGCCAGCAGCTCCTCTCGGGACAGGGCGAACACCGGGGAGCTGTTTTTT.

The V and J genes are TRBV6-5 and TRBJ1-2; D unresolved. Germline-derived CDR1 and CDR2 are MNHEY and SVGAGI. This CDR3 contains 12 residues. The V and J ends lost 4 bases and 8 bases respectively, with 11 bases between them. The CDR3 nucleotides are TGTGCCAGCAGTTCCGGGATGGGAGGCTACACCTTC. Amino acid sequence: CASSSGMGGYTF.

This clone appeared a few times. The V gene is TRBV5-1, the J gene TRBJ2-3; TRBD1 agrees at 10 bases. V was pared by 0 bases and J by 3 bases, with 7 bases of the junction left unmatched. Looked up from germline, CDR1 is SGHRS and CDR2 is YFSETQ. CDR3 size: 17 residues. The CDR3 DNA is TGCGCCAGCAGCTTGGTGGGGACAGGGGTCAGGACAGATACGCAGTATTTT. Protein: CASSLVGTGVRTDTQYF.